These 6 T cell receptor beta chains were sequenced from one sample in a study of T cells in Graves' hyperthyroidism and ophthalmopathy. TCR beta CDR3 regions were amplified from RNA. Primed by the HTBI set, a first-round RT-PCR was run on the TCR CDR3. TCRdb called the multiplex PCR reads again in MiXCR, with one record for every CDR3 protein. In the table there are approximately 870,000 distinct CDR3 sequences, over 35% of which are singletons. The sample taken for sequencing was blood. These receptors originate from a man between 18 and 29 years old with Graves' hyperthyroidism.

Concerning this clonotype: With a much larger clone just one base away, this may be a read error. The chain combines TRBV20-1 with TRBJ2-5, with D maybe TRBD2 (5 bases). Per germline, CDR1 DFQATT and CDR2 SNEGSKA (reference sequence). The CDR3 has 12 amino acids. The CDR3, as DNA: TGCAGTGCTAGCGAGGGATGGGAGACCCGGTACTTC. This gives the protein CSASEGWETRYF.

V and J are TRBV11-2 and TRBJ2-5; TRBD1 aligns across 7 bases. V was pared by 6 bases and J by 7 bases, with 17 bases of the junction left unmatched. Germline V gene sequence: CDR1 SGHAT, CDR2 FQNNGV. This CDR3 spans 16 amino acids. The DNA of the CDR3 is TGTGCCAGCAGACATGGACAGGAGGCGAACTCAGGGACCCAGTACTTC. It yields the protein CASRHGQEANSGTQYF.

The sample holds a few counts of this clonotype. The chain links TRBV4-1 to TRBJ1-1; D call uncertain. The CDR3 consists of 14 residues. CDR1 and CDR2 from the germline V gene are MGHRA and YSYEKL. V was clipped by 1 base and J by 4 bases, with 10 bases between them. The CDR3 nucleotides read TGCGCCAGCAGCCAAGTGGCGGGTCGCACTGAAGCTTTCTTT. This translates into CASSQVAGRTEAFF.

Ten or more counts support this clonotype. The chain combines TRBV7-2 with TRBJ1-1; D uncertain. Germline V gene sequence: CDR1 SGHTA, CDR2 FQGNSA. The CDR3 length is 14 residues. V lost 2 bases, J lost 3 bases, and 10 bases lay in between. The CDR3: CASSLRVYDTEAFF. CDR3 DNA: TGTGCCAGCAGCTTAAGGGTATATGACACTGAAGCTTTCTTT.

Worth noting for this clonotype: A much larger clone differs from this one at a single base, so this may be a read error. The chain employs TRBV7-2 and TRBJ2-2; D uncertain. The CDR3 loop spans 12 amino acids. Germline V gene lookup returns CDR1 SGHTA and CDR2 FQGNSA. The germline V and J ends were trimmed by 3 bases and 7 bases, with 6 bases remaining between them. CDR3 residues: CASSFRFGELFF. In nucleotides, the CDR3 is TGTGCCAGCAGCTTTAGGTTCGGGGAGCTGTTTTTT.

Ten or more counts support this clonotype. The chain uses TRBV7-9 and TRBJ2-7; D remains unclear. Germline V gene sequence: CDR1 SEHNR, CDR2 FQNEAQ (reference sequence). This CDR3 comprises 14 residues. Trimming removed 2 bases at V and 2 bases at J, with 10 bases between. CDR3 coding DNA: TGTGCCAGCAGCTTACCGGACCGAACCTACGAGCAGTACTTC. It translates to CASSLPDRTYEQYF.